The rows below give T cell receptor beta chains drawn from one sample of a study of T-cell memory formation after mild COVID-19. TCRdb re-called the 5' RACE reads through MiXCR, storing one row per CDR3 protein. The sample has 470,000 or so distinct CDR3 sequences; roughly 20% are singletons. What was sequenced was PBMCs or a T cell subset sorted from them (not recorded which). Receptors originate from an adult woman who had mild COVID-19 (a few samples of this study predate the infection). Cell type and time point are not known. CDR3s leave out the opening cysteine and the closing phenylalanine or tryptophan. The D gene is left open where the match is weak.

D	V	J	CDR3
.	TRBV12-3/TRBV12-4	TRBJ2-3	VSSSHHPSTDTQY
.	TRBV12-3/TRBV12-4	TRBJ2-1	ASSLGGGQF
TRBD1	TRBV11-2	TRBJ2-3	ASSEMDRGQVTQY
TRBD1	TRBV20-1	TRBJ1-1	SARTGVVTEAF
.	TRBV27	TRBJ2-5	ASSLSWVNLDTQY
TRBD1	TRBV20-1	TRBJ2-7	SASDRDRGTYEQY
.	TRBV12-3/TRBV12-4	TRBJ2-1	ASSRHAGPQQF
.	TRBV27	TRBJ2-7	ASSRPDYYEQY
TRBD2	TRBV12-3/TRBV12-4	TRBJ2-3	ASSFSGGPRGTQY
.	TRBV2	TRBJ1-1	ASREGVRVTEAF
TRBD2	TRBV7-2	TRBJ2-1	ATLGELAGGYNEQF
TRBD1	TRBV6-5	TRBJ2-7	ASSPSLDRGYEQY
.	TRBV9	TRBJ2-5	ASSVSPTQGQETQY
TRBD1	TRBV12-3/TRBV12-4	TRBJ1-2	ASSFVPGTVGHT
.	TRBV15	TRBJ1-2	ATSRAAPGKRGYT
TRBD2	TRBV30	TRBJ2-2	AWSVRGVTPLAGELF
.	TRBV20-1	TRBJ2-3	SGLSAGTGTDTQY
.	TRBV12-3/TRBV12-4	TRBJ1-1	ASSWGTVEAF
.	TRBV3-1	TRBJ2-7	ASSPRQDHEQY
.	TRBV5-1	TRBJ2-3	ASSFTPVASTDTQY
TRBD2	TRBV9	TRBJ2-7	ASSVEAGGTSEQY
.	TRBV7-2	TRBJ1-1	ATLPGMNTEAF
.	TRBV19	TRBJ1-1	ASSIVYVGPVNTEAF
TRBD1	TRBV7-9	TRBJ1-1	ASSLAQGASRTEAF
TRBD2	TRBV3-1	TRBJ2-7	ASSRGTSGSWSYEQY
.	TRBV7-9	TRBJ2-2	ASRALFTGTANTGELF
.	TRBV5-1	TRBJ2-7	ASSLDGTSTYEQY
TRBD1	TRBV6-2/TRBV6-3	TRBJ1-5	ASSGQDNQPQH
.	TRBV6-2/TRBV6-3	TRBJ1-2	ASSYQLEGGYT
.	TRBV9	TRBJ2-7	ASSVNGITYEQY
TRBD2	TRBV12-3/TRBV12-4	TRBJ2-1	ASTRSSGVREQF
TRBD2	TRBV5-1	TRBJ2-5	ASSLAAGVRGETQY
TRBD1	TRBV11-2	TRBJ1-1	ASSLGRQGGTEAF
.	TRBV2	TRBJ2-1	ASSDSGPRGNEQF
TRBD2	TRBV12-3/TRBV12-4	TRBJ2-3	ASRTSGASTDTQY
.	TRBV12-3/TRBV12-4	TRBJ1-1	ASTPIRDTEAF
.	TRBV12-3/TRBV12-4	TRBJ2-5	ASSLSGGYQETQY
.	TRBV5-5	TRBJ1-6	ASSNPGLGNSPLH
TRBD1	TRBV7-6	TRBJ2-5	ASTPGQGLVAQY
.	TRBV12-3/TRBV12-4	TRBJ1-6	ASSPAVQESSYNSPLH
TRBD2	TRBV7-9	TRBJ2-1	ASSLARTSGEQF
.	TRBV7-2	TRBJ2-7	ASSRTISSYEQY
TRBD2	TRBV5-1	TRBJ2-7	ASSSGTSGFSYEQY
TRBD2	TRBV6-5	TRBJ2-7	ASSRSGSGSEQY
TRBD1	TRBV15	TRBJ2-5	ATSRDWGTGEETQY
TRBD1	TRBV9	TRBJ1-4	ASSGGQLNEKLF
.	TRBV24-1	TRBJ2-2	ATSDLRGKRGFGPGELF
TRBD1	TRBV7-6	TRBJ2-2	ASSLQGARGELF
.	TRBV29-1	TRBJ1-1	SVEDRGPNTEAF
TRBD2	TRBV5-1	TRBJ2-5	ASSWASGGETQY
TRBD2	TRBV7-3	TRBJ2-5	ASSFKGASGGPQY
.	TRBV6-5	TRBJ1-1	ASTPTPGVNTEAF
.	TRBV28	TRBJ1-5	ASRVGAFNQPQH
TRBD2	TRBV5-4	TRBJ2-7	ASSFGRDYYEQY
.	TRBV6-2/TRBV6-3	TRBJ1-1	ASSGRSFRGVATEAF
.	TRBV5-6	TRBJ1-2	ASRRTALYDYGYT
TRBD1	TRBV5-5	TRBJ2-7	ASSPVEGQVFNEQY
TRBD1	TRBV29-1	TRBJ2-7	SDGDRDHEQY
TRBD2	TRBV7-2	TRBJ2-7	ASSSGLAGVRYEQY
.	TRBV29-1	TRBJ1-1	SADTGSSNTEAF